Presented here are 15 T cell receptor beta chains from one specimen sequenced in a study of blood T cells in healthy people across ages. A J-beta primer mix and a sample-barcoded 5' primer were used in a second PCR of about 7 to 12 cycles. TCRdb reprocessed the 5' RACE reads via MiXCR and lists one record per CDR3 protein. The sample contains 980,000 or so distinct CDR3 sequences, around 48% of which appear only once. The sequenced sample was blood. The receptors originated from a man younger than 45 in good health.

V is TRBV10-2 and J is TRBJ2-3; maybe TRBD2 (5 bases). Germline V gene lookup returns CDR1 WSHSY and CDR2 SAAADI. The V end lost 0 bases, the J end lost 1 base, and 11 bases lay between the germline ends. The CDR3 spans 16 residues. The CDR3 DNA is TGCGCCAGCAGTGAGTCGAGGGAGAAAGGCACAGATACGCAGTATTTT. Its protein is CASSESREKGTDTQYF.

The V gene is TRBV3-1, the J gene TRBJ1-4; D gene unclear. CDR1 is LGHDT and CDR2 is YNNKEL in the germline V gene (reference sequence). The germline V and J ends were trimmed by 4 bases and 8 bases, with 8 bases remaining between them. This CDR3 is built from 12 residues. The CDR3 nucleotides are TGTGCCAGCAGCCGTGCCTCGGAAAAACTGTTTTTT. Translation gives CASSRASEKLFF. Together with reference TRBV3-1 and TRBJ1-4, the CDR3 gives the full variable domain: DTAVSQTPKYLVTQMGNDKSIKCEQNLGHDTMYWYKQDSKKFLKIMFSYNNKELIINETVPNRFSPKSPDKAHLNLHINSLELGDSAVYFCASSRASEKLFFGSGTQLSVL.

This clonotype was counted at least ten times. The CDR3 DNA sequence: TGTGCCAGCAGCTTTAGCCGGGACTCCGCCCCCACAGATACGCAGTATTTT. The encoded protein is CASSFSRDSAPTDTQYF. The gene calls are TRBV7-9 and TRBJ2-3, with D possibly TRBD2 on 6 matching bases. The V gene lost 3 bases and the J gene lost 2 bases, with 18 bases spanning the gap. This CDR3 has 17 residues. The V gene's germline CDR1 is SEHNR and CDR2 FQNEAQ (reference sequence).

Only a few counts were recorded for this clonotype. The chain joins TRBV15 to TRBJ1-4; possible D gene TRBD1, 6 bases. The germline V gene has CDR1 LNHNV and CDR2 YYDKDF (reference sequence). The CDR3 length is 14 residues. With 1 base removed from V and 7 bases from J, the gap between germline ends came to 10 bases. CDR3 region: CATSRARDTEKLFF. The CDR3 region has the DNA TGTGCCACCAGCAGAGCCCGGGACACTGAAAAACTGTTTTTT.

The genes are TRBV3-1 and TRBJ2-4, with a weak D call TRBD1 (8 bases). The tail of the sequence fits TRBJ2-7 better, so the J call may be wrong. From germline, CDR1 is LGHDT and CDR2 YNNKEL (reference sequence). The CDR3 sequence is 14 residues long. CDR3 coding DNA: TGTGCCAGCAGCCTCGGACAGGGAGGGCGCGAGCAGTACTTC. This gives the protein CASSLGQGGREQYF.

With respect to this clonotype: A much bigger clone sits one base away, suggesting this may be a read error. J is TRBJ2-4 and V is TRBV7-2, with D tentatively TRBD2 (6 bases). V gave up 5 bases and J gave up 9 bases, with 20 bases separating them. The CDR3 has 15 residues. Germline V gene lookup returns CDR1 SGHTA and CDR2 FQGNSA. DNA for the CDR3: TGTGCCAGCAGCGGGAGGAACAGGATCCTTAGCATTCAGTACTTC. It encodes CASSGRNRILSIQYF.

In its sample, this clonotype was seen a few times. The CDR3 DNA is TGTGCCAGCAGCCGAGCGGAACACAATGAGCAGTTCTTC. Residues: CASSRAEHNEQFF. The V and J genes are TRBV11-1 and TRBJ2-1; D is perhaps TRBD2 (5 bases). Trimming shortened V by 5 bases and J by 5 bases, and 10 bases separated the two germline ends. The CDR3 contains 13 residues. Germline V lookup: CDR1 SGHAT, CDR2 FQDESV (reference sequence). The full variable domain, with the rest looked up from reference TRBV11-1 and TRBJ2-1, is EAEVAQSPRYKITEKSQAVAFWCDPISGHATLYWYRQILGQGPELLVQFQDESVVDDSQLPKDRFSAERLKGVDSTLKIQPAELGDSAMYLCASSRAEHNEQFFGPGTRLTVL.

The V call is TRBV12-3 or TRBV12-4, the J call TRBJ2-7; the D gene is possibly TRBD1 (5 bases). There are 15 residues in the CDR3. V was pared by 6 bases and J by 2 bases, with 17 bases between. For the CDR3, the DNA is TGTGCCAGCAGCTTTAAGGGGCAGGTCCCCTACGAGCAGTACTTC. Its protein product is CASSFKGQVPYEQYF.

The chain couples TRBV6-6 to TRBJ2-3; possible D gene TRBD2, 6 bases. The CDR3 loop spans 15 amino acids. Looked up from germline, CDR1 is MNHNY and CDR2 is SVGAGI (reference sequence). Trimming pared 7 bases from V and 3 bases from J, leaving 17 bases between. The CDR3 sequence is CASTTGLRGTDTQYF. In DNA form, the CDR3 reads TGTGCCAGCACCACGGGTCTTCGGGGGACAGATACGCAGTATTTT.

A few counts support this clonotype. The V gene is TRBV6-4, the J gene TRBJ2-3; D is possibly TRBD2 (7 bases). The CDR3 totals 15 residues. V was cut by 2 bases and J by 6 bases, with 15 bases left in between. Germline lookup yields CDR1 MRHNA and CDR2 SNTAGT. CDR3 nucleotide sequence: TGTGCCAGCAGTGACGCGGCGGGGGCGGCTGATACGCAGTATTTT. Translation gives CASSDAAGAADTQYF.

The chain uses TRBV4-3 and TRBJ2-1; D unclear. The CDR3 has 15 amino acids. Germline lookup yields CDR1 LGHNA and CDR2 YSLEER. Trimming left V 1 base short and J 8 bases short, with 15 bases between. The CDR3, as DNA: TGCGCCAGCAGCCAAGCTCTGGGCGGTCGCGATGAGCAGTTCTTC. The encoded protein is CASSQALGGRDEQFF.

The chain has TRBV18 and TRBJ1-5; D ambiguous. CDR1 KGHSH and CDR2 LQKENI come from the germline V gene. The CDR3 consists of 15 residues. Trimming cost V 3 bases and J 4 bases, with 13 bases left between them. The CDR3 DNA reads as TGTGCCAGCTCACCTGGTCCCCCGAGTAATCAGCCCCAGCATTTT. Translating it yields CASSPGPPSNQPQHF.

This clonotype was counted between two and nine times. The J gene is TRBJ2-7, the V gene TRBV7-6, with 8 bases matching TRBD1. Unmatched junction bases numbered 14, after V lost 1 base and J lost 3 bases. Germline assignment: CDR1 SGHVS and CDR2 FNYEAQ. The CDR3 consists of 18 residues. This chain's CDR3 is CASSLEGTGGQLSYEQYF. The CDR3 bases are TGTGCCAGCAGCTTAGAGGGGACAGGTGGTCAACTTAGCTACGAGCAGTACTTC.

V usage is TRBV11-2 and J usage is TRBJ2-1, with 7 bases fitting TRBD1. The germline V gene encodes CDR1 SGHAT and CDR2 FQNNGV. With 8 bases clipped from V and 10 bases from J, the junction kept 14 bases outside the gene matches. The CDR3 contains 14 residues. CDR3: CASGSVGTAQEQFF. In DNA form, the CDR3 reads TGTGCCAGCGGTTCCGTCGGGACAGCTCAGGAGCAGTTCTTC. The full variable domain, in which reference TRBV11-2 and TRBJ2-1 provide the parts outside the CDR3, is EAGVAQSPRYKIIEKRQSVAFWCNPISGHATLYWYQQILGQGPKLLIQFQNNGVVDDSQLPKDRFSAERLKGVDSTLKIQPAKLEDSAVYLCASGSVGTAQEQFFGPGTRLTVL.

A few counts support this clonotype. The gene calls are TRBV7-2 and TRBJ2-1, with 11 nucleotides matching TRBD1. CDR1 SGHTA and CDR2 FQGNSA come from the germline V gene. This CDR3 is built from 16 residues. V lost 5 bases and J lost 7; bases outside the gene matches: 10. The CDR3 region has the DNA TGTGCCAGCAGCCCCTTCCGGGACAGGGGGAGGAATGAGCAGTTCTTC. It specifies CASSPFRDRGRNEQFF.